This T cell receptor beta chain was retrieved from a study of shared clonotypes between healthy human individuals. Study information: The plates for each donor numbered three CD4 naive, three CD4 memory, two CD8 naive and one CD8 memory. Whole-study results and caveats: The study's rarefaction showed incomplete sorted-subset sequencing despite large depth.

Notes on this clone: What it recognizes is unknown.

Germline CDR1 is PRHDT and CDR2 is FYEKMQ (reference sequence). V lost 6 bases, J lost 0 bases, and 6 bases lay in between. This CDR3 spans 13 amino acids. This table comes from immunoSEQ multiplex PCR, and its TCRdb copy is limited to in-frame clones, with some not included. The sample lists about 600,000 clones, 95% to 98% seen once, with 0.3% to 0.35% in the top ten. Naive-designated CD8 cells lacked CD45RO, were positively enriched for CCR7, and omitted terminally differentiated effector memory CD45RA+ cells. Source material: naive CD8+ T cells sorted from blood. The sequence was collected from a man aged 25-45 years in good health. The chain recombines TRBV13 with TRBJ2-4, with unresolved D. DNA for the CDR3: TGTGCCAGCAGACAGCTAGCCAAAAACATTCAGTACTTC. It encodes CASRQLAKNIQYF.